Presented here are 26 T cell receptor beta chains from one specimen sequenced in a study of cytomegalovirus exposure and HLA in healthy donors. PCR was performed using 60 Vbeta and 13 Jbeta primers. TCRdb's table, derived via immunoSEQ multiplex PCR, lists solely in-frame clones and lacks some. This sample has approximately 100,000 clones, with about 76% found just once. What was sequenced was PBMCs. The receptors come from a woman aged 40 to 50 in good health and CMV-seronegative.

This chain joins TRBV5-1 and TRBJ2-1; TRBD2 matches 8 bases. This CDR3 is 16 amino acids long. Germline loops: CDR1 SGHRS, CDR2 YFSETQ. Trimming took 2 bases from V and 4 from J; bases not matched to a gene: 8. As DNA, the CDR3 is TGCGCCAGCAGCTTACCAGGACTAGCAGTTTACAATGAGCAGTTCTTC. Residues: CASSLPGLAVYNEQFF.

The chain joins TRBV7-8 to TRBJ2-7; TRBD2 agrees at 8 bases. Germline assignment: CDR1 SGHVS and CDR2 FQNEAQ. V lost 1 base, J lost 4 bases, and 3 bases stayed unmatched. The CDR3 is 14 residues long. CDR3 in DNA: TGTGCCAGCAGCTTAGGGACTAGCCAGTACGAGCAGTACTTC. Translation: CASSLGTSQYEQYF.

The chain joins TRBV7-8 to TRBJ2-7; D is perhaps TRBD1 (6 bases). The CDR3 has 14 residues. The V end lost 3 bases, the J end lost 5 bases, and 14 bases lay between the germline ends. From germline, CDR1 is SGHVS and CDR2 FQNEAQ. Here the CDR3 reads CASSLEGGWDEQYF. CDR3 in DNA: TGTGCCAGCAGCTTGGAAGGGGGTTGGGACGAGCAGTACTTC.

This clone is a singleton in its sample. The chain links TRBV2 to TRBJ2-3, with 8 nucleotides matching TRBD2. Unmatched junction bases numbered 4, after V lost 2 bases and J lost 3 bases. The CDR3 has 15 residues. Germline lookup yields CDR1 SNHLY and CDR2 FYNNEI. The CDR3 region has the DNA TGTGCCAGCAGTGAATTCAAGCGGGGGACAGATACGCAGTATTTT. It yields the protein CASSEFKRGTDTQYF. Using reference TRBV2 and TRBJ2-3 for the parts outside the CDR3, the full variable domain is EPEVTQTPSHQVTQMGQEVILRCVPISNHLYFYWYRQILGQKVEFLVSFYNNEISEKSEIFDDQFSVERPDGSNFTLKIRSTKLEDSAMYFCASSEFKRGTDTQYFGPGTRLTVL.

The rearrangement links TRBV6-5 to TRBJ2-1; 9 bases line up with TRBD1. The ends lost 6 bases at V and 4 bases at J; junction bases unmatched: 4. The germline V gene has CDR1 MNHEY and CDR2 SVGAGI. The CDR3 runs 14 residues. In DNA form, the CDR3 reads TGTGCCAGCAGAAAGGACAGGGGTTACAATGAGCAGTTCTTC. It yields the protein CASRKDRGYNEQFF.

The chain recombines TRBV4-3 with TRBJ2-7; a weak D match, TRBD1 (5 bases). V gave up 0 bases and J gave up 1 base, with 13 bases separating them. Germline V lookup: CDR1 LGHNA, CDR2 YSLEER. The length of the CDR3 is 16 residues. The CDR3, as DNA: TGCGCCAGCAGCCAAGATCTGCAGGGAAATTCCTACGAGCAGTACTTC. It is translated as CASSQDLQGNSYEQYF.

The chain uses TRBV29-1 and TRBJ2-5; 16 bases agree with TRBD2. The CDR3 contains 16 residues. V was pared by 4 bases and J by 4 bases, with 6 bases of the junction left unmatched. The germline V gene encodes CDR1 SQVTM and CDR2 ANQGSEA. CDR3 sequence: CSVVGLAGGPAETQYF. The CDR3 bases are TGCAGCGTTGTGGGACTAGCGGGGGGGCCAGCAGAGACCCAGTACTTC.

This chain uses TRBV4-1 with TRBJ1-1, with D unresolved. The CDR3 consists of 13 residues. V was cut by 4 bases and J by 4 bases, with 10 bases left in between. Germline V lookup: CDR1 MGHRA, CDR2 YSYEKL. Here the CDR3 reads CASSLSGSTEAFF. The CDR3 nucleotides are TGCGCCAGCAGCCTCTCGGGGAGCACTGAAGCTTTCTTT.

This clone has just a few counts. The chain has TRBV27 and TRBJ1-6; 7 bases align to TRBD1. The CDR3 has 12 amino acids. V lost 6 bases and J lost 9; bases outside the gene matches: 2. CDR1 is MNHEY and CDR2 is SMNVEV in the germline V gene (reference sequence). Here the CDR3 reads CASSSGGSPLHF. CDR3 nucleotide sequence: TGTGCCAGCAGCTCAGGGGGTTCACCCCTCCACTTT.

This clone was counted a single time. This chain uses TRBV27 with TRBJ2-7; the match to TRBD1 covers 7 bases. Germline CDR1 is MNHEY and CDR2 is SMNVEV (reference sequence). The V gene end was trimmed by 7 bases and the J gene end by 5 bases; junction bases not matched to a gene: 8. CDR3 size: 13 residues. The CDR3 DNA reads TGTGCCAGCAATCGACAGGGCAGGAACGAGCAGTACTTC. Its translation is CASNRQGRNEQYF.

The genes are TRBV7-7 and TRBJ2-5; 7 bases map to TRBD2. The CDR3 totals 15 residues. J was trimmed by 2 bases and V by 3 bases; bases with no gene match: 6. Germline V gives CDR1 SSHAT, CDR2 FNYEAQ (reference sequence). CDR3 loop: CASSLGGVKQETQYF. The CDR3 region has the DNA TGTGCCAGCAGCTTGGGGGGGGTGAAACAAGAGACCCAGTACTTC.

This clone appeared a few times. V gene TRBV4-1 combines with J gene TRBJ1-4, with D uncertain. Germline V gene lookup returns CDR1 MGHRA and CDR2 YSYEKL. Trimming left V 4 bases short and J 0 bases short, with 9 bases between. The CDR3 loop spans 15 amino acids. Written as DNA, the CDR3 is TGCGCCAGCAGCCTGGTTGCAGCAACTAATGAAAAACTGTTTTTT. Translated, it gives CASSLVAATNEKLFF.

As to this clone: The same CDR3 arises from other DNA sequences in this sample as well. V and J are TRBV6-5 and TRBJ1-1, with a tentative D call TRBD1 (5 bases). V was cut by 0 bases and J by 1 base, with 9 bases left in between. The CDR3 consists of 15 residues. CDR1 and CDR2 from the germline V gene are MNHEY and SVGAGI. The CDR3 protein is CASSYSPGQNTEAFF. CDR3 DNA: TGTGCCAGCAGTTACTCTCCCGGACAGAACACTGAAGCTTTCTTT.

This chain joins TRBV6-5 and TRBJ1-3; unclear D gene. Germline V lookup: CDR1 MNHEY, CDR2 SVGAGI. This CDR3 spans 15 amino acids. V was clipped by 6 bases and J by 0 bases, with 12 bases between them. This CDR3 is CASSRTLSSGNTIYF. CDR3 coding DNA: TGTGCCAGCAGCCGGACTCTTTCCTCTGGAAACACCATATATTTT.

This rearrangement joins TRBV5-5 to TRBJ2-5; D perhaps matches TRBD2 (7 bases). The germline V and J ends were trimmed by 3 bases and 7 bases, with 19 bases remaining between them. CDR3 length: 15 residues. Germline V gene data show CDR1 as SGHKS and CDR2 as YYEKEE (reference sequence). The CDR3 coding sequence is TGTGCCAGCAGCTCCGATCCACTGGGAGGGGGGACCCAGTACTTC. It translates to CASSSDPLGGGTQYF.

The rearrangement uses TRBV9 and TRBJ2-1, with 9 bases identical to TRBD2. The J segment lost 4 bases and the V segment lost 0 bases, leaving 5 bases of the junction unmatched. The CDR3 has 16 residues. The germline gives CDR1 SGDLS, CDR2 YYNGEE. DNA of the CDR3: TGTGCCAGCAGCGTAGTAGGGCGGGGGGGGTACAATGAGCAGTTCTTC. Its translation is CASSVVGRGGYNEQFF.

The chain is built from TRBV7-9 and TRBJ2-3; 9 bases line up with TRBD1. Germline V gives CDR1 SEHNR, CDR2 FQNEAQ (reference sequence). The J segment lost 2 bases and the V segment lost 6 bases, leaving 12 bases of the junction unmatched. This CDR3 comprises 17 residues. The CDR3 loop is CASSTRTGAKNTDTQYF. The CDR3 DNA follows: TGTGCCAGCAGTACCAGGACAGGGGCCAAAAACACAGATACGCAGTATTTT. Based on the CDR3 plus reference TRBV7-9 and TRBJ2-3, the full variable domain is DTGVSQNPRHKITKRGQNVTFRCDPISEHNRLYWYRQTLGQGPEFLTYFQNEAQLEKSRLLSDRFSAERPKGSFSTLEIQRTEQGDSAMYLCASSTRTGAKNTDTQYFGPGTRLTVL.

V usage is TRBV7-9 and J usage is TRBJ2-7, with 8 bases that match TRBD2. The CDR3 extends over 14 amino acids. V shed 3 bases, J shed 6 bases, and the junction held 7 bases outside the gene matches. Germline V gene lookup returns CDR1 SEHNR and CDR2 FQNEAQ (reference sequence). CDR3 amino acids: CASSLGAGVSEQYF. As DNA, the CDR3 is TGTGCCAGCAGCTTGGGAGCGGGGGTTAGCGAGCAGTACTTC.

The V call is TRBV7-3, the J call TRBJ2-3; D is perhaps TRBD2 (6 bases). Germline values: CDR1 SGHTA, CDR2 FQGTGA. V was cut by 0 bases and J by 2 bases, with 9 bases left in between. The CDR3 extends over 15 amino acids. DNA of the CDR3: TGTGCCAGCAGCTTAACAGGGGAGGTCACAGATACGCAGTATTTT. It is translated as CASSLTGEVTDTQYF.

J is TRBJ1-1 and V is TRBV5-6; 8 nucleotides agree with TRBD1. CDR1 is SGHDT, CDR2 YYEEEE, per germline. V lost 3 bases, J lost 3 bases, and 4 bases stayed unmatched. The CDR3 extends over 14 amino acids. The CDR3 DNA reads as TGTGCCAGCAGCTGGGGACAGGTAGACACTGAAGCTTTCTTT. Translated, it gives CASSWGQVDTEAFF.

The rearrangement joins TRBV10-3 to TRBJ2-3, with D tentatively TRBD1 (6 bases). The V end was cut by 8 bases, the J end by 2 bases, with 17 bases between. Germline CDR1 is ENHRY and CDR2 is SYGVKD. CDR3 length: 15 amino acids. The CDR3, as DNA: TGTGCCATCTCCTCCGGACAGTATCCCACAGATACGCAGTATTTT. This encodes CAISSGQYPTDTQYF.

This clone was picked up a small number of times. The CDR3 ends on some other residue instead of the conserved phenylalanine or tryptophan, so this is likely a read error. The chain carries TRBV29-1 and TRBJ2-3, with a possible D match to TRBD1 (5 bases). Between the trimmed V and J ends, which lost 4 bases and 0 bases, there was a span of 14 bases. The germline V gene has CDR1 SQVTM and CDR2 ANQGSEA. This CDR3 has 15 amino acids. The CDR3 spells CSVVKGVHSTDTQYV. The CDR3 DNA follows: TGCAGCGTTGTAAAAGGGGTCCATAGCACAGATACGCAGTATGTT.

This chain uses TRBV7-3 with TRBJ2-1, with 12 bases identical to TRBD1. Germline trimming cut 5 bases from V and 4 bases from J; bases unmatched to any gene: 9. Germline loops: CDR1 SGHTA, CDR2 FQGTGA. The CDR3 spans 17 residues. This CDR3 is CASSHNAGQGAYNEQFF. The CDR3 DNA is TGTGCCAGCAGCCATAATGCGGGACAGGGGGCGTACAATGAGCAGTTCTTC. Full variable domain (missing parts from reference TRBV7-3 and TRBJ2-1): GAGVSQTPSNKVTEKGKYVELRCDPISGHTALYWYRQSLGQGPEFLIYFQGTGAADDSGLPNDRFFAVRPEGSVSTLKIQRTERGDSAVYLCASSHNAGQGAYNEQFFGPGTRLTVL.

The rearrangement links TRBV11-2 to TRBJ2-1; 9 bases align to TRBD2. This CDR3 contains 16 residues. Germline V gene data show CDR1 as SGHAT and CDR2 as FQNNGV. After removal of 5 bases from V and 3 bases from J, the junction contained 8 bases not matched to a gene. The CDR3 is CASSARAGGFYNEQFF. As DNA, the CDR3 is TGTGCCAGCAGCGCAAGAGCGGGGGGATTCTACAATGAGCAGTTCTTC.

The CDR3 sequence: CASGGTGDSYGYTF. DNA of the CDR3: TGTGCCAGCGGAGGGACAGGGGATAGCTATGGCTACACCTTC. The V and J genes are TRBV2 and TRBJ1-2; 10 nucleotides agree with TRBD1. Germline V gene lookup returns CDR1 SNHLY and CDR2 FYNNEI. There are 14 residues in the CDR3. The V segment lost 8 bases and the J segment 4 bases; nucleotides outside the gene matches: 7.

The chain recombines TRBV9 with TRBJ2-7, with TRBD2 matching over 13 bases. V was pared by 3 bases and J by 9 bases, with 12 bases of the junction left unmatched. CDR3 length: 16 residues. CDR1 is SGDLS and CDR2 is YYNGEE in the germline V gene. CDR3 in amino acids: CASSAQTSGGIFGQYF. The CDR3 region has the DNA TGTGCCAGCAGCGCTCAGACTAGCGGGGGGATTTTTGGGCAGTACTTC.